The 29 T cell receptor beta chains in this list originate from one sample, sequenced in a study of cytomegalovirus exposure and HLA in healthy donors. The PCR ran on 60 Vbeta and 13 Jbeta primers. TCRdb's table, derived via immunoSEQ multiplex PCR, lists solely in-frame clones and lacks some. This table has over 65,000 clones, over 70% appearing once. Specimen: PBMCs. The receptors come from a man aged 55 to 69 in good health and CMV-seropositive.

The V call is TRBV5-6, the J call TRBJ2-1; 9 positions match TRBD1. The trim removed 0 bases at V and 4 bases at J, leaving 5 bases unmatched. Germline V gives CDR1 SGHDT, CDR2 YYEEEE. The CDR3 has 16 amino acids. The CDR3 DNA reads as TGTGCCAGCAGCTTGGCCATGGGACAGGGTTACAATGAGCAGTTCTTC. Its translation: CASSLAMGQGYNEQFF.

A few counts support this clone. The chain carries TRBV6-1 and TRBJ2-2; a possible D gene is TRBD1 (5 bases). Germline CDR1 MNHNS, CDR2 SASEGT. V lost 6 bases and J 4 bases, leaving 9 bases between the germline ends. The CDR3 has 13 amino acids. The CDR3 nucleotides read TGTGCCAGCAGAAGGGGAAGCACCGGGGAGCTGTTTTTT. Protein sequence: CASRRGSTGELFF.

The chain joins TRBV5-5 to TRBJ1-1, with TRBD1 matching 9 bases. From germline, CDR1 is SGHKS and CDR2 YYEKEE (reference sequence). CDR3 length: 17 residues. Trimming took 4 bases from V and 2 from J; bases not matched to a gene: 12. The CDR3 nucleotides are TGTGCCAGCAGCGTGGGACAGGGTTATTACCTAAACACTGAAGCTTTCTTT. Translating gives CASSVGQGYYLNTEAFF. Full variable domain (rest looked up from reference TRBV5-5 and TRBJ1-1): DAGVTQSPTHLIKTRGQQVTLRCSPISGHKSVSWYQQVLGQGPQFIFQYYEKEERGRGNFPDRFSARQFPNYSSELNVNALLLGDSALYLCASSVGQGYYLNTEAFFGQGTRLTVV.

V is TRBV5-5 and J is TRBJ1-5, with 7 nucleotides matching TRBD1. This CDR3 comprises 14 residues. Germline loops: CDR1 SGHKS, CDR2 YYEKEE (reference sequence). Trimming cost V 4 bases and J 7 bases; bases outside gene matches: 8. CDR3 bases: TGTGCCAGCAGCCACGACAGGGTCGAGCAGCCCCAGCATTTT. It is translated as CASSHDRVEQPQHF.

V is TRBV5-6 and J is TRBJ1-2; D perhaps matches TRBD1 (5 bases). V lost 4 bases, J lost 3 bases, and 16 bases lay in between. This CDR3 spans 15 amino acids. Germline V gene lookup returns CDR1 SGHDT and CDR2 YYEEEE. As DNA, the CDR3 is TGTGCCAGCAGCCCCCTGGAGGGCAGGGACTATGGCTACACCTTC. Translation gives CASSPLEGRDYGYTF.

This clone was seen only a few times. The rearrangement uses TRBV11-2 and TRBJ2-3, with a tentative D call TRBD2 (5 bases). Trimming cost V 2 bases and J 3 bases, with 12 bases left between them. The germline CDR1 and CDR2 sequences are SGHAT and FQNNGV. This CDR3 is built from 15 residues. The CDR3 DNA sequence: TGTGCCAGCAGCTTACGGCTGCGGGCGACAGATACGCAGTATTTT. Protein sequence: CASSLRLRATDTQYF.

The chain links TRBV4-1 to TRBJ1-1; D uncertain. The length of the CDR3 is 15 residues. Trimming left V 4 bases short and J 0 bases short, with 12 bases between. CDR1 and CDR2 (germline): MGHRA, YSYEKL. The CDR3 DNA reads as TGCGCCAGCAGCCGCGAGGGCGTAATGAACACTGAAGCTTTCTTT. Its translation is CASSREGVMNTEAFF.

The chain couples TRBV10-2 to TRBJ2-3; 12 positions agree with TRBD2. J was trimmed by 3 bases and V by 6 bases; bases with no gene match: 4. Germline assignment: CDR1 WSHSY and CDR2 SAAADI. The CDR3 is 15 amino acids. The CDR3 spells CASRKTSGRTDTQYF. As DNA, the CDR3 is TGCGCCAGCAGAAAGACTAGCGGGAGAACAGATACGCAGTATTTT.

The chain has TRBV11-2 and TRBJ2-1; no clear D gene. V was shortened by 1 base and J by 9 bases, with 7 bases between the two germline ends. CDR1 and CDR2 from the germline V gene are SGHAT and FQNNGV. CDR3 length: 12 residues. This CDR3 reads CASSLVSVEQFF. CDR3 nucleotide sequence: TGTGCCAGCAGCTTAGTTAGTGTTGAGCAGTTCTTC.

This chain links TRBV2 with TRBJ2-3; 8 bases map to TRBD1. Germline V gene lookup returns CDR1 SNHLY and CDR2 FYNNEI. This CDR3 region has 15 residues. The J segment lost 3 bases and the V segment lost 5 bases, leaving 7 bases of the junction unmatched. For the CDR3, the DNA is TGTGCCAGCAGTCAGGGGGCGGTGAGGACAGATACGCAGTATTTT. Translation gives CASSQGAVRTDTQYF.

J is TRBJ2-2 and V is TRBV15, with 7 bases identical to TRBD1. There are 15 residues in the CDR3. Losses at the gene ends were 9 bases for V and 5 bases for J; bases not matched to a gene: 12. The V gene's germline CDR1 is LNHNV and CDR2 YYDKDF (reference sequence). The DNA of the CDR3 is TGTGCCACGAGAAGGGGGCGCGAGGATACCGGGGAGCTGTTTTTT. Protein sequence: CATRRGREDTGELFF.

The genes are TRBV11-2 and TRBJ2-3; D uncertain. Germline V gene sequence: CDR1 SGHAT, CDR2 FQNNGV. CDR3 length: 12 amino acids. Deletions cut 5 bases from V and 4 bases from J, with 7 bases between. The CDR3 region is CASSQQSDTQYF. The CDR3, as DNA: TGTGCCAGCAGCCAACAGTCAGATACGCAGTATTTT. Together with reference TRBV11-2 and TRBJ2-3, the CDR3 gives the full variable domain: EAGVAQSPRYKIIEKRQSVAFWCNPISGHATLYWYQQILGQGPKLLIQFQNNGVVDDSQLPKDRFSAERLKGVDSTLKIQPAKLEDSAVYLCASSQQSDTQYFGPGTRLTVL.

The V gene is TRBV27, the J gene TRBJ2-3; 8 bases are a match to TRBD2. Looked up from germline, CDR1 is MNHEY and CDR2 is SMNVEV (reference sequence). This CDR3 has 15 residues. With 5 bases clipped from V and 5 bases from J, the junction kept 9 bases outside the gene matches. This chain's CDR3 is CASSRSGVTLDTQYF. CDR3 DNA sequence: TGTGCCAGCAGTCGTAGCGGGGTTACCCTAGATACGCAGTATTTT.

The CDR3 nucleotides are TGCGCCAGCAGCTTGGATGGCGGGAGCTCCTACAATGAGCAGTTCTTC. Translated, it gives CASSLDGGSSYNEQFF. This rearrangement joins TRBV5-1 to TRBJ2-1, with 7 bases matching TRBD2. With 0 bases clipped from V and 0 bases from J, the junction kept 3 bases outside the gene matches. Germline V CDR1 and CDR2: SGHRS, YFSETQ. The CDR3 sequence is 16 residues long.

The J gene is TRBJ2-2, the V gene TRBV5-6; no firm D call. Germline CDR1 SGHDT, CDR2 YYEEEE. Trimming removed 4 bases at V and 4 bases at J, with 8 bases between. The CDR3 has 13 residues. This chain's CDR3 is CASSPTVTGELFF. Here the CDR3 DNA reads TGTGCCAGCAGCCCTACGGTCACCGGGGAGCTGTTTTTT.

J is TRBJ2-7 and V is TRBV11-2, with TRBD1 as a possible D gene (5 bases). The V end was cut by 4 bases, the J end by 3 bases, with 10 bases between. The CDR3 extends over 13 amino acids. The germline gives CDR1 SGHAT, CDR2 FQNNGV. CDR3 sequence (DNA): TGTGCCAGCAGCTATACGGACATCTACGAGCAGTACTTC. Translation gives CASSYTDIYEQYF.

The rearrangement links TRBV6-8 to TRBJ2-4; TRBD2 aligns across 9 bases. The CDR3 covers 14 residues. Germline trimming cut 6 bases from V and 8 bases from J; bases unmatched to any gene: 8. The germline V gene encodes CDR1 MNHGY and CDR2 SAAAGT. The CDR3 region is CASSLPAGGDIQYF. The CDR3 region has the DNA TGTGCCAGCAGCTTGCCGGCGGGGGGGGACATTCAGTACTTC.

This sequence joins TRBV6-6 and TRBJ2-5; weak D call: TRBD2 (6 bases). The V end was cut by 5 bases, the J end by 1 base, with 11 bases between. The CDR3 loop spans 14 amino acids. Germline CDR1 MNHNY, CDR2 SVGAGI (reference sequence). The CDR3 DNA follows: TGTGCCAGCAGTCCGGACTACCGCCAAGAGACCCAGTACTTC. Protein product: CASSPDYRQETQYF.

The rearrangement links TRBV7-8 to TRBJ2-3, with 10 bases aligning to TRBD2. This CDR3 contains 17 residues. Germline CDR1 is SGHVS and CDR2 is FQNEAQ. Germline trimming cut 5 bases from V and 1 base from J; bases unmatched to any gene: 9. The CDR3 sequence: CASSPGTSVTGTDTQYF. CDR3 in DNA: TGTGCCAGCAGCCCCGGGACTAGCGTTACGGGCACAGATACGCAGTATTTT.

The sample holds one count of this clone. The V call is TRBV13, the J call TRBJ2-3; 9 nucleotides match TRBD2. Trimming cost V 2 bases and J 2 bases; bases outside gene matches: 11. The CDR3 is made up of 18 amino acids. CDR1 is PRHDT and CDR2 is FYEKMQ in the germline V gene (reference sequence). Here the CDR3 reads CASSLPLRTSENTDTQYF. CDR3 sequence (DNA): TGTGCCAGCAGCTTACCCCTCAGGACTAGCGAAAACACAGATACGCAGTATTTT.

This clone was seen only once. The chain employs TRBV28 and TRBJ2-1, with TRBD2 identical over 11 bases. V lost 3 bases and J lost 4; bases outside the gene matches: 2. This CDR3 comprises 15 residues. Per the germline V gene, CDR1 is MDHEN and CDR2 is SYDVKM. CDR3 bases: TGTGCCAGCAGTTTGGTAGCGGGAGGGTACAATGAGCAGTTCTTC. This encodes CASSLVAGGYNEQFF.

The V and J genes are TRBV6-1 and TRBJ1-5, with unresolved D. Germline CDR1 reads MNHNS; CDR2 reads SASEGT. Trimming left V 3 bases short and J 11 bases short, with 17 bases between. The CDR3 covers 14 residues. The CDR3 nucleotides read TGTGCCAGCAGTGACGGCGGGCACGTGGTGTCCCAGCATTTT. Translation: CASSDGGHVVSQHF.

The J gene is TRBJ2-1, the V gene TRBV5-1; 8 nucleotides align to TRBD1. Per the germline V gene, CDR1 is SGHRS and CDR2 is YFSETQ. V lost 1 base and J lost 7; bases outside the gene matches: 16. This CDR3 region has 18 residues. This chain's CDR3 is CASSLRARGLMMANEQFF. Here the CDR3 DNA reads TGCGCCAGCAGCTTGCGGGCCAGGGGGCTAATGATGGCGAATGAGCAGTTCTTC.

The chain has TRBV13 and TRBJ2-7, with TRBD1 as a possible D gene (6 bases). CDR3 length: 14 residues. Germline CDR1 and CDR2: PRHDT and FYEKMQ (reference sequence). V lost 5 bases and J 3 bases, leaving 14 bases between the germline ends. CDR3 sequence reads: CASSPTGTNYEQYF. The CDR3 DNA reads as TGTGCCAGCAGCCCAACCGGGACAAACTACGAGCAGTACTTC.

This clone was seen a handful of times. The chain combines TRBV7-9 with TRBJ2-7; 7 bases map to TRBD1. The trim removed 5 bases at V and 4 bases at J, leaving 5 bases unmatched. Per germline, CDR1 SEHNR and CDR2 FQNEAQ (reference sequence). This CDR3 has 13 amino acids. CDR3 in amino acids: CASSKRDSYEQYF. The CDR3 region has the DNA TGTGCCAGCAGCAAGAGGGACAGTTACGAGCAGTACTTC.

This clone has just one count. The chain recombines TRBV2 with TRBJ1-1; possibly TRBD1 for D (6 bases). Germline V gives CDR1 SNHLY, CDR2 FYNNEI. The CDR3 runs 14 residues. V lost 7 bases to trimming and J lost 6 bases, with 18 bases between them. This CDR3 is CASNQPTGSAEAFF. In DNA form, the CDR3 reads TGTGCCAGCAACCAGCCAACAGGGTCGGCTGAAGCTTTCTTT.

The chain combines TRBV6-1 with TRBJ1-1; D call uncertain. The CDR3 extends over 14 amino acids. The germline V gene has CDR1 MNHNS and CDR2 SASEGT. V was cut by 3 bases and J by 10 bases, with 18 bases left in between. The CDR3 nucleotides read TGTGCCAGCAGTGAGGGTTTGGCAGTCGAGCGAGCTTTCTTT. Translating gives CASSEGLAVERAFF.

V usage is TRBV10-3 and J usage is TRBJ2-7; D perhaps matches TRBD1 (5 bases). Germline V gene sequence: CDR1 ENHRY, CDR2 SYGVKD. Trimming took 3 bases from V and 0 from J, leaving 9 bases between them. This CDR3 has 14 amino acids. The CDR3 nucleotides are TGTGCCATCAGTGACACAGGTGACTCCTACGAGCAGTACTTC. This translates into CAISDTGDSYEQYF.

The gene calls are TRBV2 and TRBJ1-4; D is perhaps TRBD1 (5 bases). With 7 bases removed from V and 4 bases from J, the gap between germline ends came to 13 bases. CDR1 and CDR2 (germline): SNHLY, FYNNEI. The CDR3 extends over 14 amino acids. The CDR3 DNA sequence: TGTGCCAGCACGCGACAGCTTAGTAATGAAAAACTGTTTTTT. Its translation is CASTRQLSNEKLFF.